The 13 T cell receptor beta chains presented below share a single source sample, sequenced in a study of human T cells and chemical hapten exposure. The time point: pre-sensitization, week 0. Treatment given: therapeutic diphenylcyclopropenone sensitization with weekly scalp DPC. Unfractionated whole blood yielded total RNA. TCRdb reanalysed the RACE reads using MiXCR and keeps one entry per CDR3 protein. The sample holds around 33,000 distinct CDR3 sequences, roughly an eighth seen once. Sequenced material: whole blood, taken in connection with sensitization to the hapten diphenylcyclopropenone (DPC). These receptors originate from a woman aged 40 to 50 with alopecia areata. Some clones in this sample may be carry-over from other donors' samples.

This clonotype was seen many times. The genes are TRBV3-1 and TRBJ2-3, with TRBD2 identical over 10 bases. The V gene's germline CDR1 is LGHDT and CDR2 YNNKEL (reference sequence). V gave up 4 bases and J gave up 0 bases; unmatched junction bases: 7. The CDR3 sequence is 17 residues long. For the CDR3, the DNA is TGTGCCAGCAGCCCAATATTAGCGGGAGGAAGCACAGATACGCAGTATTTT. Translation gives CASSPILAGGSTDTQYF.

This clonotype turned up a few times. The chain is built from TRBV9 and TRBJ1-1; D is unresolved. This CDR3 is 13 amino acids long. The V and J ends lost 0 bases and 4 bases respectively, with 7 bases between them. Germline V gives CDR1 SGDLS, CDR2 YYNGEE. The CDR3 nucleotides are TGTGCCAGCAGCGTAGGGTCTGGCACTGAAGCTTTCTTT. Translated, it gives CASSVGSGTEAFF.

This clonotype was seen many times. The J gene is TRBJ2-3, the V gene TRBV10-1, with 7 bases lining up with TRBD2. This CDR3 comprises 15 residues. CDR1 and CDR2 (germline): WNHNN, SYGVQD (reference sequence). V lost 0 bases to trimming and J lost 3 bases; unmatched junction nucleotides: 3. The DNA for the CDR3 is TGCGCCAGCAGTGAGTCTGCGGGAGAGACAGATACGCAGTATTTT. This gives the protein CASSESAGETDTQYF.

This clonotype was counted ten times or more. The chain has TRBV9 and TRBJ2-5, with 7 bases that match TRBD1. The CDR3 has 15 residues. With V trimmed by 1 base and J by 5 bases, 8 bases remained unmatched. The germline CDR1 and CDR2 sequences are SGDLS and YYNGEE. CDR3 in DNA: TGTGCCAGCAGCGTAACACAGGGGCAGGGGGAGACCCAGTACTTC. This encodes CASSVTQGQGETQYF.

This clonotype is medium-sized within its sample. This chain uses TRBV6-5 with TRBJ1-5; 8 nucleotides line up with TRBD1. J was trimmed by 4 bases and V by 2 bases; bases with no gene match: 4. The germline V gene encodes CDR1 MNHEY and CDR2 SVGAGI. The CDR3 is made up of 15 amino acids. The CDR3 protein is CASSYRTGQNQPQHF. In nucleotides, the CDR3 is TGTGCCAGCAGTTACAGGACAGGGCAGAATCAGCCCCAGCATTTT.

A few counts support this clonotype. The CDR3 coding sequence is TGCGCCAGCAGCGACCAAGAGACCCAGTACTTC. Amino acids: CASSDQETQYF. V usage is TRBV5-1 and J usage is TRBJ2-5; D not certain. This CDR3 contains 11 residues. Germline V gives CDR1 SGHRS, CDR2 YFSETQ. V was pared by 4 bases and J by 0 bases, with 1 base between.

This chain joins TRBV15 and TRBJ1-3; 10 bases line up with TRBD1. In germline, CDR1 is LNHNV, CDR2 YYDKDF (reference sequence). This CDR3 is 16 amino acids long. Losses at the gene ends were 3 bases for V and 2 bases for J; bases not matched to a gene: 4. The CDR3 sequence is CATSRDRGAPGNTIYF. The CDR3 nucleotides read TGTGCCACCAGCAGGGACAGGGGGGCACCTGGAAACACCATATATTTT. Complete variable domain (other parts from reference TRBV15 and TRBJ1-3): DAMVIQNPRYQVTQFGKPVTLSCSQTLNHNVMYWYQQKSSQAPKLLFHYYDKDFNNEADTPDNFQSRRPNTSFCFLDIRSPGLGDTAMYLCATSRDRGAPGNTIYFGEGSWLTVV.

The sample holds a few counts of this clonotype. The chain is built from TRBV12-3 or TRBV12-4 and TRBJ2-1; no clear D. V lost 11 bases, J lost 7 bases, and 12 bases lay in between. This CDR3 has 11 amino acids. In nucleotides, the CDR3 is TGTGCCTCATCCCAACAGAATGAGCAGTTCTTC. It yields the protein CASSQQNEQFF.

Concerning this clonotype itself: A much larger clonotype is one base distant, so this may be a read error. The CDR3 DNA is TGTGTCAGCAGCTTAGAAGGGGGACTTGAGCAGTTCTTC. Protein product: CVSSLEGGLEQFF. This chain connects TRBV11-2 to TRBJ2-1; D might be TRBD1 or TRBD2, each matching 6 bases. The CDR3 is made up of 13 amino acids. Germline loops: CDR1 SGHAT, CDR2 FQNNGV.

V and J are TRBV7-8 and TRBJ1-2; 7 positions agree with TRBD1. Germline CDR1 and CDR2: SGHVS and FQNEAQ. The length of the CDR3 is 14 residues. V gave up 1 base and J gave up 4 bases; unmatched junction bases: 3. The CDR3 here is CASSLEAGGYGYTF. The CDR3 nucleotides read TGTGCCAGCAGCTTAGAGGCAGGGGGCTATGGCTACACCTTC. Combining the CDR3 with reference TRBV7-8 and TRBJ1-2 gives the whole variable domain GAGVSQSPRYKVAKRGQDVALRCDPISGHVSLFWYQQALGQGPEFLTYFQNEAQLDKSGLPSDRFFAERPEGSVSTLKIQRTQQEDSAVYLCASSLEAGGYGYTFGSGTRLTVV.

This sequence joins TRBV6-6 and TRBJ1-2; D perhaps matches TRBD1 (5 bases). CDR3 length: 15 residues. V dropped 2 bases and J dropped 4 bases, with 14 bases sitting between them. Germline V gives CDR1 MNHNY, CDR2 SVGAGI (reference sequence). The CDR3 here is CASSYPTAGSYGYTF. Written as DNA, the CDR3 is TGTGCCAGCAGTTACCCGACAGCAGGATCCTATGGCTACACCTTC.

This clonotype turned up a few times. V is TRBV7-2 and J is TRBJ1-2; D gene unclear. The CDR3 runs 14 residues. V gave up 0 bases and J gave up 7 bases, with 12 bases separating them. Looked up from germline, CDR1 is SGHTA and CDR2 is FQGNSA. The CDR3 nucleotides read TGTGCCAGCAGCTTAGCTTCCTTTATGGGTGGCTACACCTTC. Its translation: CASSLASFMGGYTF.

This clonotype was observed at least ten times. The chain carries TRBV21-1 and TRBJ1-2; the table's D call of TRBD1 was not tested on the DNA. TRBV21-1 is listed as a pseudogene. The CDR3 contains 13 residues. CDR3 nucleotide sequence: TGTGCCAGCAGCAAAGCAGGACAGACTGGCTACACCTTC. Translation: CASSKAGQTGYTF.